These 22 T cell receptor beta chains came from one sample sequenced in a study of identical twins. TCRdb re-called the 5' RACE reads with MiXCR, one entry per CDR3 protein. The repertoire has 500,000 to 600,000 distinct CDR3 sequences, about 20% of them found once; the top ten carry 0.8% to 1%. These data also formed part of another study, on T cells expressing NK-cell markers.

The source material was CD4+ T cells sorted from blood. Every receptor here comes from a woman between 18 and 30 years old in good health.

In this sample, this clonotype turned up a few times. CDR3 region: CATSRVGGGRSLEQYF. CDR3 coding DNA: TGTGCCACCAGCAGAGTTGGGGGAGGTCGGTCACTCGAGCAGTACTTC. The chain employs TRBV15 and TRBJ2-7, with D tentatively TRBD2 (6 bases). Germline V gene sequence: CDR1 LNHNV, CDR2 YYDKDF (reference sequence). CDR3 size: 16 residues. V was clipped by 1 base and J by 6 bases, with 19 bases between them.

This clonotype was picked up many times. V usage is TRBV20-1 and J usage is TRBJ2-7; TRBD2 matches 8 bases. The trim removed 4 bases at V and 3 bases at J, leaving 8 bases unmatched. CDR3 length: 14 residues. The germline gives CDR1 DFQATT, CDR2 SNEGSKA (reference sequence). The CDR3 nucleotides are TGCAGTGCTAAGCGGGGGACCCTATTCTACGAGCAGTACTTC. It translates to CSAKRGTLFYEQYF.

The genes are TRBV12-3 or TRBV12-4 and TRBJ2-5, with 9 bases that match TRBD2. The ends lost 8 bases at V and 1 base at J; junction bases unmatched: 11. The CDR3 covers 16 residues. This CDR3 reads CASGLTAGGSQETQYF. As DNA, the CDR3 is TGTGCCAGCGGCCTCACCGCGGGAGGGAGCCAAGAGACCCAGTACTTC.

This clonotype was recorded a few times. The rearrangement joins TRBV11-2 to TRBJ2-3; perhaps TRBD2 as D (5 bases). CDR1 and CDR2 (germline): SGHAT, FQNNGV. The CDR3 runs 14 residues. With 2 bases removed from V and 2 bases from J, the gap between germline ends came to 8 bases. As DNA, the CDR3 is TGTGCCAGCAGCTTAATGCTAGCCACAGATACGCAGTATTTT. Translating it yields CASSLMLATDTQYF.

This clonotype was detected a few times. V gene TRBV10-3 combines with J gene TRBJ1-1, with a possible D match to TRBD1 (6 bases). Trimming cost V 7 bases and J 4 bases, with 16 bases left between them. The CDR3 has 14 amino acids. CDR1 ENHRY and CDR2 SYGVKD come from the germline V gene. CDR3 nucleotide sequence: TGTGCCATCAACGAACGGGGGGCCAGCACTGAAGCTTTCTTT. This encodes CAINERGASTEAFF.

The chain uses TRBV7-9 and TRBJ1-1, with D perhaps matching TRBD1 (6 bases). Trimming cost V 5 bases and J 1 base, with 8 bases left between them. The CDR3 totals 13 residues. Germline-derived CDR1 and CDR2 are SEHNR and FQNEAQ (reference sequence). The CDR3 here is CASSTGQNTEAFF. The CDR3 region has the DNA TGTGCCAGCAGCACGGGACAGAACACTGAAGCTTTCTTT.

This clonotype was observed at least ten times. The rearrangement uses TRBV5-1 and TRBJ2-2; D possibly corresponds to TRBD2 (5 bases). Germline CDR1 reads SGHRS; CDR2 reads YFSETQ. Deletions cut 6 bases from V and 3 bases from J, with 15 bases between. This CDR3 has 15 residues. The CDR3 DNA is TGCGCCAGCACAGACCGGACTCGCTACACCGGGGAGCTGTTTTTT. Its protein is CASTDRTRYTGELFF.

The gene calls are TRBV4-1 and TRBJ2-7; D ambiguous. V lost 0 bases to trimming and J lost 4 bases, with 7 bases between them. Germline assignment: CDR1 MGHRA and CDR2 YSYEKL. The CDR3 extends over 13 amino acids. CDR3 sequence reads: CASSQDVFYEQYF. In DNA, the CDR3 is TGCGCCAGCAGCCAAGATGTGTTTTACGAGCAGTACTTC.

This clonotype was observed a few times. This chain links TRBV10-1 with TRBJ1-6, with unresolved D. Trimming cost V 2 bases and J 8 bases, with 4 bases left between them. In germline, CDR1 is WNHNN, CDR2 SYGVQD (reference sequence). This CDR3 is built from 12 residues. CDR3 DNA sequence: TGCGCCAGCAGTGAGAGAGATTCACCCCTCCACTTT. Residues: CASSERDSPLHF.

V is TRBV10-1 and J is TRBJ2-7; TRBD2 aligns across 12 bases. Germline V gene lookup returns CDR1 WNHNN and CDR2 SYGVQD (reference sequence). With 5 bases clipped from V and 6 bases from J, the junction kept 2 bases outside the gene matches. This CDR3 region has 13 residues. As DNA, the CDR3 is TGCGCCAGCAGTCTAGCGGGAGGGATCGAGCAGTACTTC. Its translation: CASSLAGGIEQYF.

This clonotype was seen a handful of times. The J gene is TRBJ2-7, the V gene TRBV27, with D tentatively TRBD1 (6 bases). The V end was cut by 2 bases, the J end by 3 bases, with 11 bases between. This CDR3 has 14 amino acids. Germline CDR1 and CDR2: MNHEY and SMNVEV (reference sequence). The CDR3 DNA reads TGTGCCAGCAGTTTACTACAGGGTCGCTACGAGCAGTACTTC. Translated, it gives CASSLLQGRYEQYF.

This CDR3 is CASSLVSSDLGGYTF. DNA for the CDR3: TGCGCCAGCAGCTTGGTGTCCTCGGACCTGGGAGGCTACACCTTC. The chain uses TRBV5-1 and TRBJ1-2; D gene unclear. This CDR3 is 15 amino acids long. Per the germline V gene, CDR1 is SGHRS and CDR2 is YFSETQ. V lost 0 bases and J 8 bases, leaving 17 bases between the germline ends.

The chain couples TRBV6-5 to TRBJ2-1, with D unclear. Trimming removed 4 bases from V and 2 bases from J, with 15 bases in between. Germline assignment: CDR1 MNHEY and CDR2 SVGAGI. This CDR3 comprises 16 residues. This chain's CDR3 is CASSSTELPAYNEQFF. As DNA, the CDR3 is TGTGCCAGCAGTTCCACAGAATTGCCCGCCTACAATGAGCAGTTCTTC.

The rearrangement joins TRBV6-1 to TRBJ2-2; TRBD2 might be the D (5 bases). The V end lost 6 bases, the J end lost 0 bases, and 14 bases lay between the germline ends. The germline V gene has CDR1 MNHNS and CDR2 SASEGT. The CDR3 is 16 amino acids. In nucleotides, the CDR3 is TGTGCCAGCAGGCGGGCTCCTACGACGAACACCGGGGAGCTGTTTTTT. Translation gives CASRRAPTTNTGELFF.

The chain recombines TRBV20-1 with TRBJ2-3; D gene unclear. Germline lookup yields CDR1 DFQATT and CDR2 SNEGSKA (reference sequence). Trimming removed 2 bases from V and 2 bases from J, with 14 bases in between. This CDR3 has 15 amino acids. The CDR3 nucleotides are TGCAGTGCTAGACGTCTAGTCTCACACACAGATACGCAGTATTTT. Translation: CSARRLVSHTDTQYF.

The rearrangement uses TRBV10-3 and TRBJ1-2, with D uncertain. Germline V gene lookup returns CDR1 ENHRY and CDR2 SYGVKD. CDR3 length: 13 amino acids. Deletions cut 4 bases from V and 2 bases from J, with 8 bases between. CDR3 sequence: CAISVLGNYGYTF. CDR3 in DNA: TGTGCCATCAGTGTGTTGGGAAACTATGGCTACACCTTC.

This clonotype was counted between two and nine times. The chain recombines TRBV5-1 with TRBJ2-7; D not certain. The CDR3 length is 14 residues. Per the germline V gene, CDR1 is SGHRS and CDR2 is YFSETQ. V gave up 4 bases and J gave up 1 base, with 12 bases separating them. The CDR3 is CASSPDLGSYEQYF. The CDR3 bases are TGCGCCAGCAGCCCTGACTTGGGGTCCTACGAGCAGTACTTC.

CDR3 DNA sequence: TGTGCCACCCGAGGGACTAGCGGGGGCTACGAGCAGTACTTC. Translating it yields CATRGTSGGYEQYF. The rearrangement joins TRBV2 to TRBJ2-7, with 14 bases identical to TRBD2. This CDR3 has 14 amino acids. Germline V gene data show CDR1 as SNHLY and CDR2 as FYNNEI. The junction had 5 bases not matched to a gene; V was cut back by 10 bases and J by 3 bases.

This sequence joins TRBV5-1 and TRBJ1-2, with D uncertain. Germline CDR1 and CDR2: SGHRS and YFSETQ. The CDR3 consists of 14 residues. V lost 4 bases, J lost 2 bases, and 12 bases lay in between. CDR3 in amino acids: CASSPVRRNYGYTF. The CDR3 nucleotides are TGCGCCAGCAGCCCGGTACGCAGGAACTATGGCTACACCTTC.

The genes are TRBV20-1 and TRBJ2-5; D not certain. V was pared by 3 bases and J by 7 bases, with 12 bases between. The CDR3 runs 12 residues. CDR1 DFQATT and CDR2 SNEGSKA come from the germline V gene (reference sequence). The CDR3 reads CSASPQPPTQYF. The CDR3 DNA reads TGCAGTGCTAGTCCCCAACCTCCGACCCAGTACTTC.

The CDR3 region is CASSLEASNTDTQYF. The CDR3 bases are TGTGCCAGCAGCTTGGAAGCTAGCAACACAGATACGCAGTATTTT. The chain carries TRBV11-2 and TRBJ2-3, with D tentatively TRBD2 (5 bases). Trimming removed 3 bases at V and 2 bases at J, with 12 bases between. Germline V lookup: CDR1 SGHAT, CDR2 FQNNGV. This CDR3 is 15 amino acids long.

This chain connects TRBV6-1 to TRBJ1-2, with TRBD1 as a possible D gene (5 bases). The V gene's germline CDR1 is MNHNS and CDR2 SASEGT. Trimming removed 2 bases at V and 3 bases at J, with 7 bases between. This CDR3 comprises 13 residues. The CDR3 DNA sequence: TGTGCCAGCAGTGAATCGGGGGACTATGGCTACACCTTC. This translates into CASSESGDYGYTF.